The rows below give T cell receptor beta chains drawn from one sample of a study of T cells in Graves' hyperthyroidism and ophthalmopathy. Using its own MiXCR run on the multiplex PCR reads, TCRdb lists one record per CDR3 protein. The sample carries about 560,000 distinct CDR3 sequences, 46% recorded once. The sequenced sample consisted of peripheral blood or thyroid tissue (not recorded which). These receptors all stem from a woman aged 18-29 years with Graves' hyperthyroidism. Both conserved end residues are part of each CDR3. Each record gives: J gene, clone size, D gene, V gene, CDR3 DNA, CDR3 protein. A D gene is named only where the DNA matches it firmly. Only some rows state a clone size, as once, few, many or a class for expanded clones.

TRBJ1-5	many	-	TRBV7-3	TGTGCCAGCAGCTTATCAGGATATAGCAATCAGCCCCAGCATTTT	CASSLSGYSNQPQHF
TRBJ2-7	-	-	TRBV7-8	TGTGCCAGCAGCTTATTTAGGAACTACGAGCAGTACTTC	CASSLFRNYEQYF
TRBJ1-4	-	-	TRBV7-2	TGTGCCAGCAGCTTGGTCGCGGGCACTAATGAAAAACTGTTTTTT	CASSLVAGTNEKLFF
TRBJ1-5	-	TRBD1	TRBV29-1	TGCAGCATCCTGACAGGGGATGGTCAGCCCCAGCATTTT	CSILTGDGQPQHF
TRBJ1-5	few	-	TRBV19	TGTGCCAGTAGTATAGACAAAGATCAGCCCCAGCATTTT	CASSIDKDQPQHF
TRBJ2-7	-	-	TRBV29-1	TGCAGCGTTGAGGCGGGGTCCTATGGCTACGAGCAGTACTTC	CSVEAGSYGYEQYF
TRBJ2-7	-	-	TRBV20-1	TGCAGTGCTAGGGCGGATAGGGGTGACACTGACGAGCAGTACTTC	CSARADRGDTDEQYF
TRBJ2-7	-	TRBD2	TRBV12-3/TRBV12-4	TGTGCCAGCAGTTTCTCGGCGGGAGAGGTCTACGAGCAGTACTTC	CASSFSAGEVYEQYF
TRBJ1-1	many	-	TRBV29-1	TGCAGCGTTGGAAGTCGGCTGAACACTGAAGCTTTCTTT	CSVGSRLNTEAFF
TRBJ2-3	-	-	TRBV29-1	TGCAGCGTTGTGCTGGGGCTGGGCCGCACAGATACGCAGTATTTT	CSVVLGLGRTDTQYF
TRBJ1-2	few	-	TRBV20-1	TGCAGTGCCCCTGAGGGAGACACTCGTCATGGCTACACCTTC	CSAPEGDTRHGYTF